The 5 T cell receptor beta chains reported below all come from one sample, sequenced in a study of blood T cell repertoires in COVID-19 (dated by TCRdb to the early 2020s). Libraries were made using the immunoSEQ multiplex PCR assay. TCRdb's version of the immuneACCESS table is confined to in-frame rearrangements and falls short of the full clone set. An unresolved V gene accounts for under half of the shortfall where checked; the remainder is of unknown origin. The sample records some 150,000 clones, around four fifths of which are singletons. Together, the top ten hold nearly 3% of the sample. The specimen sequenced was peripheral blood. These receptors came from a middle-aged woman with active or convalescent COVID-19.

The chain recombines TRBV27 with TRBJ2-6; no definite D call. The V end lost 3 bases, the J end lost 0 bases, and 15 bases lay between the germline ends. The CDR3 has 18 residues. Germline CDR1 reads MNHEY; CDR2 reads SMNVEV (reference sequence). Here the CDR3 DNA reads TGTGCCAGCAGTTTTCTCGCAGGCGATCCCTCTGGGGCCAACGTCCTGACTTTC. Encoded protein: CASSFLAGDPSGANVLTF. The variable domain in full, with the rest retrieved from reference TRBV27 and TRBJ2-6, is EAQVTQNPRYLITVTGKKLTVTCSQNMNHEYMSWYRQDPGLGLRQIYYSMNVEVTDKGDVPEGYKVSRKEKRNFPLILESPSPNQTSLYFCASSFLAGDPSGANVLTFGAGSRLTVL.

The chain recombines TRBV6-1 with TRBJ1-5; 7 bases agree with TRBD1. Trimming removed 1 base from V and 6 bases from J; junction bases left unmatched: 3. This CDR3 has 14 residues. CDR1 and CDR2 from the germline V gene are MNHNS and SASEGT. The CDR3 nucleotides are TGTGCCAGCAGTGAAGGACAGGGCGTTCAGCCCCAGCATTTT. Translated: CASSEGQGVQPQHF.

J is TRBJ2-7 and V is TRBV18; tentative D call: TRBD1 (5 bases). CDR1 KGHSH and CDR2 LQKENI come from the germline V gene. Trimming cost V 6 bases and J 5 bases, with 17 bases left between them. CDR3 size: 14 residues. The CDR3 sequence: CASSLDQGWDEQYF. For the CDR3, the DNA is TGTGCCAGCTCCCTAGACCAGGGATGGGACGAGCAGTACTTC.

The genes are TRBV9 and TRBJ2-1; maybe TRBD2 (6 bases). The CDR3 sequence is 15 residues long. V lost 3 bases and J lost 0, with 10 bases in between. From germline, CDR1 is SGDLS and CDR2 YYNGEE. CDR3 nucleotides: TGTGCCAGCAGCGCCCGGGACTCCTCCTACAATGAGCAGTTCTTC. Amino acid sequence: CASSARDSSYNEQFF.

CDR3 residues: CASSLDPLRGPLYTF. CDR3 nucleotides: TGCGCCAGCAGCTTGGATCCCCTCAGGGGTCCCCTCTACACCTTC. The chain couples TRBV5-1 to TRBJ1-2, with D perhaps TRBD1 (6 bases). This CDR3 comprises 15 residues. Trimming stripped 0 bases from V and 10 bases from J, with 19 bases between. The germline V gene has CDR1 SGHRS and CDR2 YFSETQ. The entire variable domain, with the rest obtained from reference TRBV5-1 and TRBJ1-2, is as follows: KAGVTQTPRYLIKTRGQQVTLSCSPISGHRSVSWYQQTPGQGLQFLFEYFSETQRNKGNFPGRFSGRQFSNSRSEMNVSTLELGDSALYLCASSLDPLRGPLYTFGSGTRLTVV.